This TCR beta chain appears in the sequencing data of a study of blood T cell repertoires in COVID-19. Deletions cut 5 bases from V and 4 bases from J, with 14 bases between. CDR1 SGHAT and CDR2 FQNNGV come from the germline V gene. CDR3 length equals 15 residues. Measured with immunoSEQ multiplex PCR; TCRdb has only the in-frame clones, and not every one. The sample contains 380,000 or so clones, 70% to 90% of which appear only once. Recovered Cohort 3 donors showed two negative PCRs, clearance, or symptom resolution. The V gene is TRBV11-2, the J gene TRBJ2-2; the D gene is possibly TRBD2 (6 bases). The sequence was obtained from a man aged 25 to 45 who had recovered from COVID-19. Sequencing was done on a sample of PBMCs or T cells enriched from blood (not recorded which). This CDR3 reads CASSPSDGSTGELFF. In DNA, the CDR3 is TGTGCCAGCAGCCCGAGTGACGGGAGCACCGGGGAGCTGTTTTTT.